These 27 T cell receptor beta chains originate from one sample sequenced in a study of blood T cell repertoires in COVID-19. Assay used: immunoSEQ multiplex PCR; TCRdb lists only in-frame clones, some missing. In the table there are around 250,000 clones, about 89% of which are singletons. Sequenced material: PBMCs or T cells enriched from blood (not recorded which). These receptors all stem from a human donor in a cohort exposed to, infected with or recovered from COVID-19 (not recorded which). The donor label of this sample is uncertain.

This clone was found once. The V and J genes are TRBV3-1 (or the pseudogene TRBV3-2) and TRBJ1-2; unclear D gene. Trimming took off 1 base at V and 6 bases at J, with 6 bases between the two ends. Per germline, CDR1 LGHDT and CDR2 YNNKEL (reference sequence). CDR3 length equals 12 residues. CDR3 region: CASSQGGDGYTF. In nucleotides, the CDR3 is TGTGCCAGCAGCCAAGGGGGAGATGGCTACACCTTC.

The chain has TRBV5-1 and TRBJ1-4; 7 nucleotides align to TRBD1. V lost 4 bases, J lost 5 bases, and 5 bases stayed unmatched. The germline V gene encodes CDR1 SGHRS and CDR2 YFSETQ. The CDR3 loop spans 14 amino acids. In nucleotides, the CDR3 is TGCGCCAGCAGCCCTTCGACAGGGAATGAAAAACTGTTTTTT. It is translated as CASSPSTGNEKLFF.

The chain has TRBV11-2 and TRBJ2-7; D uncertain. In germline, CDR1 is SGHAT, CDR2 FQNNGV. The CDR3 is 12 amino acids. The V gene lost 4 bases and the J gene lost 4 bases, with 8 bases spanning the gap. CDR3 DNA sequence: TGTGCCAGCAGCTCACAGAGTTACGAGCAGTACTTC. This encodes CASSSQSYEQYF.

The chain uses TRBV7-9 and TRBJ1-2, with 8 nucleotides matching TRBD1. Trimming removed 5 bases from V and 12 bases from J; junction bases left unmatched: 5. Germline CDR1 SEHNR, CDR2 FQNEAQ (reference sequence). CDR3 length: 11 amino acids. CDR3 nucleotide sequence: TGTGCCAGCAGCCATGGACAGGGACACACCTTC. Protein sequence: CASSHGQGHTF. Drawing the rest from reference TRBV7-9 and TRBJ1-2, the complete variable domain is DTGVSQNPRHKITKRGQNVTFRCDPISEHNRLYWYRQTLGQGPEFLTYFQNEAQLEKSRLLSDRFSAERPKGSFSTLEIQRTEQGDSAMYLCASSHGQGHTFGSGTRLTVV.

The chain joins TRBV15 to TRBJ1-2; TRBD1 matches 7 bases. J was trimmed by 5 bases and V by 0 bases; bases with no gene match: 6. The CDR3 length is 15 residues. Germline V gene lookup returns CDR1 LNHNV and CDR2 YYDKDF (reference sequence). The CDR3 DNA is TGTGCCACCAGCAGAGAAAGGGGGCAAAGTTATGGCTACACCTTC. It specifies CATSRERGQSYGYTF.

In this sample, this clone turned up once. This chain connects TRBV2 to TRBJ1-6; D not certain. With 5 bases removed from V and 0 bases from J, the gap between germline ends came to 8 bases. Germline V CDR1 and CDR2: SNHLY, FYNNEI. The length of the CDR3 is 15 residues. CDR3 in amino acids: CASSPGSSYNSPLHF. In DNA form, the CDR3 reads TGTGCCAGCAGTCCCGGGAGCTCCTATAATTCACCCCTCCACTTT.

The chain carries TRBV7-9 and TRBJ2-5; 11 bases agree with TRBD2. From germline, CDR1 is SEHNR and CDR2 FQNEAQ (reference sequence). V trimming: 0 bases; J trimming: 1 base; junction bases outside the gene matches: 4. This CDR3 spans 17 amino acids. Written as DNA, the CDR3 is TGTGCCAGCAGCTTAGCCATGGGACTAGCGGCCCAAGAGACCCAGTACTTC. Protein: CASSLAMGLAAQETQYF.

This clone was detected once. The rearrangement uses TRBV29-1 and TRBJ1-1; no definite D call. Germline assignment: CDR1 SQVTM and CDR2 ANQGSEA. Trimming removed 0 bases from V and 1 base from J, with 12 bases in between. The CDR3 loop spans 15 amino acids. The CDR3 loop reads CSVEDLRVSNTEAFF. DNA of the CDR3: TGCAGCGTTGAAGATCTTCGGGTATCGAACACTGAAGCTTTCTTT.

This clone appeared once. The J gene is TRBJ2-5, the V gene TRBV6-5; tentatively, D is TRBD2 (6 bases). This CDR3 contains 15 residues. CDR1 and CDR2 from the germline V gene are MNHEY and SVGAGI. V was shortened by 4 bases and J by 2 bases, with 14 bases between the two germline ends. The CDR3 here is CASSSTGGRQETQYF. The DNA for the CDR3 is TGTGCCAGCAGTTCGACCGGGGGACGGCAAGAGACCCAGTACTTC.

The chain recombines TRBV7-9 with TRBJ2-5; tentative D call: TRBD2 (6 bases). CDR1 and CDR2 from the germline V gene are SEHNR and FQNEAQ (reference sequence). V gave up 8 bases and J gave up 1 base, with 14 bases separating them. The CDR3 covers 14 residues. The CDR3 DNA is TGTGCCAGCTCAGGAGGGATACCCCAAGAGACCCAGTACTTC. It translates to CASSGGIPQETQYF.

The V call is TRBV7-9, the J call TRBJ1-1; maybe TRBD1 (6 bases). Germline V gives CDR1 SEHNR, CDR2 FQNEAQ (reference sequence). CDR3 size: 13 residues. V was clipped by 5 bases and J by 3 bases, with 10 bases between them. The DNA for the CDR3 is TGTGCCAGCAGCCCACGACAGGACACTGAAGCTTTCTTT. Translating gives CASSPRQDTEAFF.

The rearrangement joins TRBV19 to TRBJ2-1; 10 positions agree with TRBD2. With 7 bases clipped from V and 2 bases from J, the junction kept 2 bases outside the gene matches. Germline V gives CDR1 LNHDA, CDR2 SQIVND (reference sequence). The CDR3 has 14 amino acids. CDR3 amino acids: CASKSGGAYNEQFF. CDR3 nucleotide sequence: TGTGCCAGTAAGAGCGGGGGGGCCTACAATGAGCAGTTCTTC.

The chain has TRBV4-3 and TRBJ2-7; 12 bases align to TRBD2. Germline CDR1 reads LGHNA; CDR2 reads YSLEER. CDR3 length: 15 residues. V shed 4 bases and J 6 bases; nucleotides not matched to a gene: 7. CDR3 sequence reads: CASSLLAGGIGEQYF. The CDR3 DNA follows: TGCGCCAGCAGCCTTCTAGCGGGGGGGATTGGCGAGCAGTACTTC.

The CDR3 bases are TGTGCTAGTGGTTTGGTATCGAGGGCAGAGACCCAGTACTTC. As protein: CASGLVSRAETQYF. The V and J genes are TRBV12-5 and TRBJ2-5, with D possibly TRBD2 on 5 matching bases. The germline V gene has CDR1 LGHNT and CDR2 FRNRAP. V was trimmed by 0 bases and J by 4 bases, leaving 9 bases between them. CDR3 length: 14 residues.

The chain is built from TRBV9 and TRBJ2-5, with D possibly TRBD2 on 5 matching bases. V gave up 1 base and J gave up 1 base, with 11 bases separating them. The V gene's germline CDR1 is SGDLS and CDR2 YYNGEE. The CDR3 runs to 15 residues. The CDR3 spells CASSVSEGFQETQYF. Written as DNA, the CDR3 is TGTGCCAGCAGCGTAAGTGAGGGTTTCCAAGAGACCCAGTACTTC.

V gene TRBV5-1 combines with J gene TRBJ2-7; 9 positions match TRBD1. The CDR3 totals 14 residues. The J segment lost 2 bases and the V segment lost 4 bases, leaving 4 bases of the junction unmatched. The germline CDR1 and CDR2 sequences are SGHRS and YFSETQ. CDR3 bases: TGCGCCAGCAGCATAGACAGGGGGACCTACGAGCAGTACTTC. It translates to CASSIDRGTYEQYF.

The genes are TRBV7-2 and TRBJ2-7, with 10 bases identical to TRBD2. V lost 2 bases and J lost 6; bases outside the gene matches: 7. Germline V gene data show CDR1 as SGHTA and CDR2 as FQGNSA. CDR3 size: 15 residues. The CDR3 region has the DNA TGTGCCAGCAGCTTATTAGCGGGGGGCCAGGCCGAGCAGTACTTC. It translates to CASSLLAGGQAEQYF.

This chain connects TRBV13 to TRBJ1-3, with 7 bases lining up with TRBD1. The trim removed 5 bases at V and 4 bases at J, leaving 8 bases unmatched. The CDR3 sequence is 15 residues long. Germline V gene lookup returns CDR1 PRHDT and CDR2 FYEKMQ (reference sequence). Here the CDR3 reads CASSPQGTGGNTIYF. The CDR3 nucleotides are TGTGCCAGCAGCCCACAGGGGACGGGGGGAAACACCATATATTTT.

The chain is built from TRBV10-3 and TRBJ1-1; maybe TRBD1 (5 bases). V was cut by 5 bases and J by 4 bases, with 11 bases left in between. CDR3 length equals 13 residues. Germline assignment: CDR1 ENHRY and CDR2 SYGVKD. The CDR3 DNA sequence: TGTGCCATCAGTTCCTCGGGGGGCACTGAAGCTTTCTTT. This sequence encodes CAISSSGGTEAFF.

The V and J genes are TRBV21-1 and TRBJ2-2; TRBD1 was called by the table and not checked on the DNA. TRBV21-1 has pseudogene status. The CDR3 has 16 amino acids. Written as DNA, the CDR3 is TGTGCCAGCAGCAAAGTCAACGGTGCAGGCACCGGGGAGCTGTTTTTT. It yields the protein CASSKVNGAGTGELFF.

The rearrangement links TRBV7-9 to TRBJ2-7; possibly TRBD2 for D (6 bases). From germline, CDR1 is SEHNR and CDR2 FQNEAQ (reference sequence). This CDR3 is 15 amino acids long. Trimming removed 5 bases at V and 0 bases at J, with 14 bases between. The CDR3 reads CASSASAGLSYEQYF. For the CDR3, the DNA is TGTGCCAGCAGCGCTTCGGCGGGACTCTCCTACGAGCAGTACTTC.

The chain is built from TRBV7-3 and TRBJ2-7, with TRBD2 matching over 8 bases. The V gene end was trimmed by 2 bases and the J gene end by 4 bases; junction bases not matched to a gene: 7. The CDR3 loop spans 15 amino acids. Germline V gene data show CDR1 as SGHTA and CDR2 as FQGTGA. CDR3 sequence reads: CASSLGAGAGYEQYF. In DNA, the CDR3 is TGTGCCAGCAGCTTAGGAGCGGGGGCCGGATACGAGCAGTACTTC.

J is TRBJ2-1 and V is TRBV9, with D possibly TRBD1 on 5 matching bases. The germline V gene has CDR1 SGDLS and CDR2 YYNGEE. The CDR3 runs to 16 residues. The V end lost 0 bases, the J end lost 7 bases, and 17 bases lay between the germline ends. In nucleotides, the CDR3 is TGTGCCAGCAGCGTAGGGGAAATGGGGCGTAGGAATGAGCAGTTCTTC. Translated, it gives CASSVGEMGRRNEQFF.

This rearrangement joins TRBV9 to TRBJ2-1; 10 nucleotides agree with TRBD2. The CDR3 spans 20 residues. Losses at the gene ends were 0 bases for V and 4 bases for J; bases not matched to a gene: 16. The V gene's germline CDR1 is SGDLS and CDR2 YYNGEE. CDR3 residues: CASSVGASGGQTIYYNEQFF. CDR3 in DNA: TGTGCCAGCAGCGTAGGGGCTAGCGGGGGCCAAACCATTTATTACAATGAGCAGTTCTTC.

V is TRBV4-1 and J is TRBJ2-3, with D possibly being TRBD2 (5 bases). V dropped 0 bases and J dropped 2 bases, with 15 bases sitting between them. Germline V gene data show CDR1 as MGHRA and CDR2 as YSYEKL. The CDR3 covers 17 residues. The CDR3 bases are TGCGCCAGCAGCCAAGATGGAGGCCCCGGACTCACAGATACGCAGTATTTT. Translation gives CASSQDGGPGLTDTQYF.

The chain recombines TRBV13 with TRBJ2-6; tentatively, D is TRBD2 (5 bases). Germline loops: CDR1 PRHDT, CDR2 FYEKMQ (reference sequence). The CDR3 has 17 residues. V was cut by 5 bases and J by 1 base, with 15 bases left in between. The CDR3 DNA follows: TGTGCCAGCAGCCACCCAGCGCGGGTATCTGGGGCCAACGTCCTGACTTTC. Translation gives CASSHPARVSGANVLTF.

The V gene is TRBV7-2, the J gene TRBJ1-2; TRBD1 agrees at 7 bases. The CDR3 is made up of 15 amino acids. The germline V gene has CDR1 SGHTA and CDR2 FQGNSA. The V gene end was trimmed by 3 bases and the J gene end by 1 base; junction bases not matched to a gene: 5. The chain's CDR3 is CASSFYRGHNYGYTF. CDR3 coding DNA: TGTGCCAGCAGCTTCTACAGGGGCCATAACTATGGCTACACCTTC. The whole variable domain, remainder taken from reference TRBV7-2 and TRBJ1-2, is GAGVSQSPSNKVTEKGKDVELRCDPISGHTALYWYRQSLGQGLEFLIYFQGNSAPDKSGLPSDRFSAERTGGSVSTLTIQRTQQEDSAVYLCASSFYRGHNYGYTFGSGTRLTVV.